This is a list of T cell receptor beta chains from one sample in a study of blood T cell repertoires in COVID-19. Repertoires were generated with immunoSEQ multiplex PCR, while TCRdb's copy carries only in-frame clones and drops some. This table has 170,000 or so clones, roughly 80% appearing once. Material for sequencing was peripheral blood. Receptor source: a human donor in a cohort sampled during active COVID-19. Each CDR3 is given with its conserved first and last residue. A D gene is named only where the DNA matches it firmly. Not all rows give a size; the values are once, few, many and, for expanded clones, a class.

TRBJ2-5 NA TRBD2 TRBV6-2/TRBV6-3 CASSYSKTSEETQYF TGTGCCAGCAGTTACTCGAAGACTAGCGAGGAGACCCAGTACTTC
TRBJ1-1 NA NA TRBV6-1 CASSEQGRTEAFF TGTGCCAGCAGTGAACAGGGGCGCACTGAAGCTTTCTTT
TRBJ2-2 NA NA TRBV19 CASSSRQAANTGELFF TGTGCCAGTAGTTCAAGACAGGCCGCTAACACCGGGGAGCTGTTTTTT
TRBJ2-5 many TRBD2 TRBV19 CASSIDGSTSGGQETQYF TGTGCCAGTAGTATAGATGGTTCGACTAGCGGGGGTCAAGAGACCCAGTACTTC
TRBJ1-5 once TRBD1 TRBV11-2 CASSQQQGGNQPQHF TGTGCCAGCAGCCAACAACAGGGGGGCAATCAGCCCCAGCATTTT
TRBJ2-5 NA TRBD1 TRBV6-5 CASSSGQGDLETQYF TGTGCCAGCAGTTCGGGACAGGGTGATTTAGAGACCCAGTACTTC
TRBJ2-5 NA TRBD2 TRBV24-1 CATRGTAGGETQYF TGTGCCACCAGGGGGACTGCGGGAGGGGAGACCCAGTACTTC
TRBJ1-5 once NA TRBV6-2/TRBV6-3 CASSYGNQGFSNQPQHF TGTGCCAGCAGTTACGGAAACCAGGGGTTTAGCAATCAGCCCCAGCATTTT
TRBJ1-1 NA NA TRBV29-1 CSVEIQMNTEAFF TGCAGCGTTGAAATACAGATGAACACTGAAGCTTTCTTT
TRBJ1-6 NA NA TRBV6-2/TRBV6-3 CASSYWGSPLHF TGTGCCAGCAGTTACTGGGGCTCACCCCTCCACTTT
TRBJ1-5 once TRBD1 TRBV2 CASSEVQGASQPQHF TGTGCCAGCAGTGAAGTCCAGGGGGCAAGTCAGCCCCAGCATTTT
TRBJ1-2 NA NA TRBV18 CASSPEVNYGYTF TGTGCCAGCTCACCGGAGGTTAACTATGGCTACACCTTC
TRBJ2-2 NA NA TRBV27 CASSKISNTGELFF TGTGCCAGCAGTAAAATTAGTAACACCGGGGAGCTGTTTTTT
TRBJ2-5 NA TRBD2 TRBV18 CASSGSLAGGQETQYF TGTGCCAGCTCGGGTTCACTAGCGGGGGGACAAGAGACCCAGTACTTC